This record covers a single T cell receptor beta chain. Germline V lookup: CDR1 SQVTM, CDR2 ANQGSEA. This CDR3 comprises 16 residues. Losses at the gene ends were 2 bases for V and 9 bases for J; bases not matched to a gene: 12. This record comes from a study of T cell changes during pregnancy in multiple sclerosis. TCRdb keeps only in-frame clones here, not all; method: immunoSEQ multiplex PCR. The sample holds 90,000 to 95,000 clones, over 80% seen once. The origin of this receptor is a female donor with multiple sclerosis, enrolled in a pregnancy study. This chain links TRBV29-1 with TRBJ2-1; 11 bases line up with TRBD2. The specimen was peripheral blood, collected in the first trimester of pregnancy. The CDR3 sequence is CSVESSVAGGPGEQFF. CDR3 DNA: TGCAGCGTTGAAAGTAGCGTAGCGGGGGGGCCGGGTGAGCAGTTCTTC.